This T cell receptor (beta chain) was documented in a study of T cell responses to AZD1222 COVID-19 vaccine. TCRdb keeps only in-frame clones here, not all; method: immunoSEQ multiplex PCR. This repertoire shows some 170,000 clones, 85% to 90% found once; its top ten account for 4% to 4.5%. The clonotype originates from an adult who received the MenACWY meningococcal vaccine as a control. Here the sequenced sample was peripheral blood, taken 28 days after the second dose of the MenACWY control vaccine.

The CDR3 nucleotides are TGTGCCAGCAGCCCCGGGGGACTAATGAACACTGAAGCTTTCTTT. It specifies CASSPGGLMNTEAFF. The chain uses TRBV7-9 and TRBJ1-1; TRBD1 might be the D (5 bases). V was clipped by 5 bases and J by 0 bases, with 13 bases between them. Germline assignment: CDR1 SEHNR and CDR2 FQNEAQ (reference sequence). The CDR3 totals 15 residues. Combining the CDR3 with reference TRBV7-9 and TRBJ1-1 gives the whole variable domain DTGVSQNPRHKITKRGQNVTFRCDPISEHNRLYWYRQTLGQGPEFLTYFQNEAQLEKSRLLSDRFSAERPKGSFSTLEIQRTEQGDSAMYLCASSPGGLMNTEAFFGQGTRLTVV.